Shown below are 7 T cell receptor beta chains from a single sample sequenced in a study of blood T cell repertoires in COVID-19. Clones were sequenced by immunoSEQ multiplex PCR, and TCRdb holds only the in-frame ones, with some missing. This table holds about 190,000 clones, 82% found once. Input material: peripheral blood. The receptors were sampled from a woman aged 55-75 years with COVID-19, enrolled during active disease.

The table lists this clone with a few counts. The V call is TRBV5-1, the J call TRBJ1-1; D ambiguous. The length of the CDR3 is 15 residues. CDR1 and CDR2 from the germline V gene are SGHRS and YFSETQ. Trimming took off 1 base at V and 1 base at J, with 11 bases between the two ends. The CDR3 sequence is CASSLSMASNTEAFF. CDR3 DNA: TGCGCCAGCAGCTTGAGTATGGCATCGAACACTGAAGCTTTCTTT.

V and J are TRBV7-8 and TRBJ2-2; TRBD2 agrees at 9 bases. Germline V gives CDR1 SGHVS, CDR2 FQNEAQ. The CDR3 extends over 16 amino acids. Trimming removed 2 bases from V and 1 base from J; junction bases left unmatched: 2. The CDR3 loop is CASSLLSGGNTGELFF. The DNA of the CDR3 is TGTGCCAGCAGCTTACTTAGCGGGGGGAACACCGGGGAGCTGTTTTTT.

The chain uses TRBV7-9 and TRBJ1-6, with D unresolved. The CDR3 contains 14 residues. The germline V and J ends were trimmed by 10 bases and 5 bases, with 15 bases remaining between them. CDR1 is SEHNR and CDR2 is FQNEAQ in the germline V gene (reference sequence). CDR3 sequence: CATSGGKDNSPLHF. The CDR3 DNA follows: TGTGCCACTTCGGGAGGGAAAGATAATTCACCCCTCCACTTT.

This chain connects TRBV19 to TRBJ2-5, with D tentatively TRBD1 (5 bases). Germline assignment: CDR1 LNHDA and CDR2 SQIVND (reference sequence). V shed 3 bases and J shed 3 bases, with 11 bases lying between them. CDR3 size: 14 residues. The CDR3 region is CASSIPGREETQYF. The CDR3, as DNA: TGTGCCAGTAGTATTCCCGGCAGGGAAGAGACCCAGTACTTC. Looking up the rest from reference TRBV19 and TRBJ2-5 gives the full variable domain: DGGITQSPKYLFRKEGQNVTLSCEQNLNHDAMYWYRQDPGQGLRLIYYSQIVNDFQKGDIAEGYSVSREKKESFPLTVTSAQKNPTAFYLCASSIPGREETQYFGPGTRLLVL.

The rearrangement joins TRBV6-6 to TRBJ2-3; D remains unclear. V was clipped by 6 bases and J by 0 bases, with 16 bases between them. The CDR3 runs to 16 residues. Per the germline V gene, CDR1 is MNHNY and CDR2 is SVGAGI (reference sequence). Here the CDR3 DNA reads TGTGCCAGCAGGATGGAAGGAGCCACTAGCACAGATACGCAGTATTTT. Translated: CASRMEGATSTDTQYF.

The chain links TRBV10-3 to TRBJ1-5, with 7 bases fitting TRBD1. This CDR3 has 16 amino acids. Germline lookup yields CDR1 ENHRY and CDR2 SYGVKD. The junction had 5 bases not matched to a gene; V was cut back by 0 bases and J by 3 bases. The CDR3: CAISESDRVTNQPQHF. DNA for the CDR3: TGTGCCATCAGTGAGTCAGACAGGGTAACCAATCAGCCCCAGCATTTT.

The chain recombines TRBV30 with TRBJ1-6; TRBD1 matches 10 bases. Germline CDR1 is GTSNPN and CDR2 is SVGIG (reference sequence). V was pared by 5 bases and J by 8 bases, with 3 bases of the junction left unmatched. The length of the CDR3 is 13 residues. Written as DNA, the CDR3 is TGTGCCTGGGGTGGGACAGGGGATTCACCCCTCCACTTT. This codes for CAWGGTGDSPLHF.